These T cell receptor beta chains were read from a single sample in a study of identifying expanded T cells in peripheral blood. The assay was immunoSEQ multiplex PCR, and TCRdb's table has in-frame clones only and misses some. Among 95,000 to 150,000 clones listed, 84% were seen once. The source material was blood. All receptors derive from a person aged 18 to 70 in good health. Each CDR3 is given with its conserved first and last residue. Each record gives: clone size, V gene, D gene, J gene, CDR3 protein, CDR3 DNA. D genes are given only for firm matches. Rows give clone size only sometimes, using once, few, many, or a class for an expanded clone.

-	TRBV30	-	TRBJ1-1	CAWSGGSRPEAFF	TGTGCCTGGAGTGGAGGGTCCCGTCCCGAAGCTTTCTTT
-	TRBV19	-	TRBJ2-1	CASEGGVEQFF	TGTGCCAGCGAGGGTGGAGTTGAGCAGTTCTTC
once	TRBV7-6	-	TRBJ2-1	CASSFRASNIHNEQFF	TGTGCCAGCAGCTTTCGGGCTAGCAATATCCACAATGAGCAGTTCTTC
-	TRBV7-2	-	TRBJ1-3	CASSRGGRVRSGNTIYF	TGTGCCAGCAGCCGAGGGGGGCGGGTTCGCTCTGGAAACACCATATATTTT
once	TRBV29-1	-	TRBJ2-1	CSVESIEPGQTRLEQFF	TGCAGCGTTGAGTCGATAGAACCGGGACAAACGCGTCTTGAGCAGTTCTTC
-	TRBV18	TRBD1	TRBJ1-2	CASFRQGYGYTF	TGTGCCAGCTTTCGACAGGGGTATGGCTACACCTTC
-	TRBV6-4	TRBD1	TRBJ1-6	CARGTVSNLRESSYNSPLHF	TGTGCCAGGGGGACAGTTAGTAACCTCCGAGAGAGCTCCTATAATTCACCCCTCCACTTT
once	TRBV6-5	TRBD1	TRBJ2-1	CASGDRGHISVF	TGTGCCAGCGGGGACAGGGGCCACATTTCGGTCTTC
-	TRBV5-1	-	TRBJ2-5	CASTKPGLQETQYF	TGCGCCAGCACCAAACCGGGACTGCAAGAGACCCAGTACTTC
-	TRBV5-1	TRBD2	TRBJ2-2	CASSLTSGNTGELFF	TGCGCCAGCAGCTTGACTAGCGGTAACACCGGGGAGCTGTTTTTT
few	TRBV30	-	TRBJ1-3	CAWTRTFGNTIYF	TGTGCCTGGACCCGGACGTTCGGAAACACCATATATTTT
-	TRBV6-6	-	TRBJ1-1	CASSPRTPGGEAFF	TGTGCCAGCAGTCCACGAACGCCTGGGGGGGAAGCTTTCTTT
-	TRBV6-5	-	TRBJ1-2	CASSRLREGYTF	TGTGCCAGCAGCCGCTTGAGGGAGGGCTACACCTTC
once	TRBV4-1	-	TRBJ2-5	CASSQERAFEPQYF	TGCGCCAGCAGCCAAGAAAGGGCCTTTGAGCCCCAGTACTTC
-	TRBV4-3	TRBD1	TRBJ1-2	CASSQDRRQGVSVF	TGCGCCAGCAGCCAAGATCGGAGACAGGGGGTCAGCGTCTTC
once	TRBV7-2	-	TRBJ1-5	CASSSLGSNQPQHF	TGTGCCAGCAGTTCCCTTGGGAGCAATCAGCCCCAGCATTTT